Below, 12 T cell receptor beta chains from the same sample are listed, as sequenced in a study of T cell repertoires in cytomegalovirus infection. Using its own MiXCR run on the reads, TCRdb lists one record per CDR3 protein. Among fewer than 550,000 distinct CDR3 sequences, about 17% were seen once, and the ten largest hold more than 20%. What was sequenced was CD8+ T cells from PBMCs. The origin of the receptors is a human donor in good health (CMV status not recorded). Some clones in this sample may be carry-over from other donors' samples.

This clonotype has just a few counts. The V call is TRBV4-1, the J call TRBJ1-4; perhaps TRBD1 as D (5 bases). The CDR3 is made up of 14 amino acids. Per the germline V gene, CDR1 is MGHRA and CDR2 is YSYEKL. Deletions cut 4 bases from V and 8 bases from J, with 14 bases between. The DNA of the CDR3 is TGCGCCAGCAGCCCTCTATGGAGGGGAGAAAAACTGTTTTTT. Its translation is CASSPLWRGEKLFF.

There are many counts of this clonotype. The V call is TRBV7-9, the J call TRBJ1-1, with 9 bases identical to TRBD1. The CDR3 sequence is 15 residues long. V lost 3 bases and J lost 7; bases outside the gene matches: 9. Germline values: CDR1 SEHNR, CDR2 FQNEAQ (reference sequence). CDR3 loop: CASSFPGQGAREAFF. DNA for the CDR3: TGTGCCAGCAGCTTTCCGGGACAGGGTGCCCGTGAAGCTTTCTTT.

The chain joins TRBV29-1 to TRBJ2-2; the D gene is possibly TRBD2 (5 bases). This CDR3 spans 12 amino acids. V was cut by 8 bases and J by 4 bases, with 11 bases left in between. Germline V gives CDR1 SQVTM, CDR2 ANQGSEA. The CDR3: CSSNSGTGELFF. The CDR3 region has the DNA TGCAGCAGCAACAGCGGCACCGGGGAGCTGTTTTTT.

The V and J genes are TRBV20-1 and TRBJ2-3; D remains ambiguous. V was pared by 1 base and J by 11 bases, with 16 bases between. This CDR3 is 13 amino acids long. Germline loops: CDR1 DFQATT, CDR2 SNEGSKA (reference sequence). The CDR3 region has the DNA TGCAGTGCTAGAGCAGGCGCCCACGGCGGGCAGTATTTT. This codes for CSARAGAHGGQYF.

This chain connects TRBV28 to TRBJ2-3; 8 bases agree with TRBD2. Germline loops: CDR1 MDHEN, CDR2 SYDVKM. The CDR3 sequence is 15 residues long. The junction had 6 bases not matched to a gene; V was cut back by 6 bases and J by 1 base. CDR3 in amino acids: CASSPGGRRTDTQYF. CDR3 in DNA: TGTGCCAGCAGCCCGGGGGGGCGCCGCACAGATACGCAGTATTTT.

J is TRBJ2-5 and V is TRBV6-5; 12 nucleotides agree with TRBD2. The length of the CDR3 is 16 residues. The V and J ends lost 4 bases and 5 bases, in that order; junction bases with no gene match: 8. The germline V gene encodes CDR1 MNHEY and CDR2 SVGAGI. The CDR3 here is CASSFSTSGSAETQYF. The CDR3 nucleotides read TGTGCCAGCAGTTTCTCGACTAGCGGGAGCGCTGAGACCCAGTACTTC.

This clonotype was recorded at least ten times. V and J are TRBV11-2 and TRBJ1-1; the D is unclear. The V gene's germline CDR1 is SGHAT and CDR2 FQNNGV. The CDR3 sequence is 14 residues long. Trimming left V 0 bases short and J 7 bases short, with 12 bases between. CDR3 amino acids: CASSLDRTVLEAFF. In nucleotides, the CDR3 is TGTGCCAGCAGCTTAGATCGCACAGTCCTTGAAGCTTTCTTT.

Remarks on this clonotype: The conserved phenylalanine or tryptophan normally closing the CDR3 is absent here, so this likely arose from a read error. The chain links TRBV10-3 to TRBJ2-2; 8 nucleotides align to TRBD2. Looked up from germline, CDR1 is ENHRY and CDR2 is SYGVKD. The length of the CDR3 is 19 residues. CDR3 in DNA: TGTGCCATAAGTGAGTTTAACGAAGGCCAGGGGACTAGAACCGGGGAGCTGTTTTTA. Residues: CAISEFNEGQGTRTGELFL.

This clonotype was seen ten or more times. Here the CDR3 DNA reads TGTGCCAGCAGAAGTAGCCCCTACGAGCAGTACTTC. This sequence encodes CASRSSPYEQYF. This chain uses TRBV6-2 or TRBV6-3 with TRBJ2-7; D unclear. This CDR3 region has 12 residues. V was cut by 6 bases and J by 2 bases, with 8 bases left in between. Germline V gene lookup returns CDR1 MNHEY and CDR2 SVGEGT.

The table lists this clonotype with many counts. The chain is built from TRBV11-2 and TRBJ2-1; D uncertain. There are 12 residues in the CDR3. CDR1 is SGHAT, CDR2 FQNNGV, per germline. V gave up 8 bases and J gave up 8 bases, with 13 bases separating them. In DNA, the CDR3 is TGTGCCAGCGGTGGGGTAATGGATGAGCAGTTCTTC. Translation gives CASGGVMDEQFF. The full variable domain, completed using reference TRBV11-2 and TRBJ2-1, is EAGVAQSPRYKIIEKRQSVAFWCNPISGHATLYWYQQILGQGPKLLIQFQNNGVVDDSQLPKDRFSAERLKGVDSTLKIQPAKLEDSAVYLCASGGVMDEQFFGPGTRLTVL.

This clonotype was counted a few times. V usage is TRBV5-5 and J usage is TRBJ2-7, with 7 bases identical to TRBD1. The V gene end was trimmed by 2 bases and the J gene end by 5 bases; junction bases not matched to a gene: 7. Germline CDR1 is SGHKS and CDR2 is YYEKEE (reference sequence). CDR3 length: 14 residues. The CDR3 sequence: CASSFRQGGDEQYF. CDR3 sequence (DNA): TGTGCCAGCAGCTTCAGACAGGGCGGCGACGAGCAGTACTTC.

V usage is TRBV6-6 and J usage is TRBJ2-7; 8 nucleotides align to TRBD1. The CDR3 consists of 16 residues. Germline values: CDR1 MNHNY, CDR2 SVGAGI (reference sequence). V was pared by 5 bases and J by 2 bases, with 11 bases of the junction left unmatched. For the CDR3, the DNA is TGTGCCAGCAGTCACGGACAGGGCCTCCTGACCTACGAGCAGTACTTC. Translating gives CASSHGQGLLTYEQYF.